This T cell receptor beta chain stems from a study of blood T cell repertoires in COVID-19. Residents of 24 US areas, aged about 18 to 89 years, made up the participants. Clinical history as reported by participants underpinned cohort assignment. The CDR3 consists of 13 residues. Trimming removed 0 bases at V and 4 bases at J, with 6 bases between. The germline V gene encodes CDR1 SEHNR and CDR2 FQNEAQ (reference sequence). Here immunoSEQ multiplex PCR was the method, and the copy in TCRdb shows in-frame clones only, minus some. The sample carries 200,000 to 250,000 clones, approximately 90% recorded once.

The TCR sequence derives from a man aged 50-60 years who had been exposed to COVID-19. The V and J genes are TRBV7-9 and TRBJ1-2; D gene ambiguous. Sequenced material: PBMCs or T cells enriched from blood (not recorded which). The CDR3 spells CASSLAGSYGYTF. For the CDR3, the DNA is TGTGCCAGCAGCTTAGCCGGGAGCTATGGCTACACCTTC.